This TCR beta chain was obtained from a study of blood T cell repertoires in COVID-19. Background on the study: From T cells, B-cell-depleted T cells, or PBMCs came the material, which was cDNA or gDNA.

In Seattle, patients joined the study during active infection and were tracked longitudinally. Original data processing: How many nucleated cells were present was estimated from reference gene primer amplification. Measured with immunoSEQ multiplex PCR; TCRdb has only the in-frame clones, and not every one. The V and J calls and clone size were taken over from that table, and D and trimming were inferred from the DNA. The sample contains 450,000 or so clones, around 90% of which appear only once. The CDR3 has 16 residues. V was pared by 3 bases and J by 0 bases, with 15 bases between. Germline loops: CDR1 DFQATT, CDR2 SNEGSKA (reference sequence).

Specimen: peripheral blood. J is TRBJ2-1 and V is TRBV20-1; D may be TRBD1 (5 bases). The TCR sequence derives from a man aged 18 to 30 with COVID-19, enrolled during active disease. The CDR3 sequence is CSASVSGHISYNEQFF. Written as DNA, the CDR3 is TGCAGTGCTAGTGTTAGTGGACACATCTCCTACAATGAGCAGTTCTTC.